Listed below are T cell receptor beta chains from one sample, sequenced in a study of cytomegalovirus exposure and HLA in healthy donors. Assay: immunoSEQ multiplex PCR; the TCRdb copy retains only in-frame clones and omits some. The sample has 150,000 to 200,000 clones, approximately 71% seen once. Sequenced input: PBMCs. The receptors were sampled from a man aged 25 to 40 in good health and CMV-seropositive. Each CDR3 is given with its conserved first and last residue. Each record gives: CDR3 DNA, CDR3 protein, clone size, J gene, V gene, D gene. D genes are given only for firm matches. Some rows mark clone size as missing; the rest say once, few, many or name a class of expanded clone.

CDR3nt: TGCAGCGTTGGGACAGGGATTGGCGGGGAGCTGTTTTTT; CDR3aa: CSVGTGIGGELFF; abundance: NA; j_gene: TRBJ2-2; v_gene: TRBV29-1; d_gene: TRBD1
CDR3nt: TGTGCCAGCAGTGAACGGAGCGGGCCAGGTACAGATACGCAGTATTTT; CDR3aa: CASSERSGPGTDTQYF; abundance: NA; j_gene: TRBJ2-3; v_gene: TRBV6-1; d_gene: NA
CDR3nt: TGCGCCAGCAGCCAAGAGCAGGCCGGGGAGCTGTTTTTT; CDR3aa: CASSQEQAGELFF; abundance: NA; j_gene: TRBJ2-2; v_gene: TRBV4-1; d_gene: NA
CDR3nt: TGTGCCTGGAGTATGCGTATACACGAGCAGTACTTC; CDR3aa: CAWSMRIHEQYF; abundance: few; j_gene: TRBJ2-7; v_gene: TRBV30; d_gene: NA
CDR3nt: TGTGCCAGCAGTGAAGGGGCGGGAGCTAACTATGGCTACACCTTC; CDR3aa: CASSEGAGANYGYTF; abundance: NA; j_gene: TRBJ1-2; v_gene: TRBV6-1; d_gene: NA
CDR3nt: TGTGCCAGCAGCCCCCGACTAGCGGGAGGAGGCGAGCAGTACTTC; CDR3aa: CASSPRLAGGGEQYF; abundance: NA; j_gene: TRBJ2-7; v_gene: TRBV9; d_gene: TRBD2
CDR3nt: TGCGCCAGCAGTGAGAACGGGTGGAAGCAGTTCTTC; CDR3aa: CASSENGWKQFF; abundance: NA; j_gene: TRBJ2-1; v_gene: TRBV10-1; d_gene: NA
CDR3nt: TGTGCCAGCAGTCAGAGACAGGGGAGGAAAGAGACCCAGTACTTC; CDR3aa: CASSQRQGRKETQYF; abundance: NA; j_gene: TRBJ2-5; v_gene: TRBV13; d_gene: TRBD1
CDR3nt: TGCAGCGTACGAACAGGGGTGGGGGAAAAACTGTTTTTT; CDR3aa: CSVRTGVGEKLFF; abundance: NA; j_gene: TRBJ1-4; v_gene: TRBV29-1; d_gene: TRBD1
CDR3nt: TGTGCCTGGAGTCCTATCGGCCAGGGGTCATCCGGGGAGCTGTTTTTT; CDR3aa: CAWSPIGQGSSGELFF; abundance: NA; j_gene: TRBJ2-2; v_gene: TRBV30; d_gene: NA
CDR3nt: TGCGCCAGCAGCCATAGGCGGGATCAGACCCAGTACTTC; CDR3aa: CASSHRRDQTQYF; abundance: NA; j_gene: TRBJ2-5; v_gene: TRBV4-1; d_gene: NA
CDR3nt: TGTGCCAGCAGCCCCGGGGCAGGGGCCACAGATACGCAGTATTTT; CDR3aa: CASSPGAGATDTQYF; abundance: once; j_gene: TRBJ2-3; v_gene: TRBV7-7; d_gene: NA
CDR3nt: TGTGCCAGCAGCTTAGACGGACTTTCCGGGACCTACGAGCAGTACTTC; CDR3aa: CASSLDGLSGTYEQYF; abundance: NA; j_gene: TRBJ2-7; v_gene: TRBV11-3; d_gene: NA
CDR3nt: TGCGCCAGCAGTCAATCGACGCAGGGATCCTACGAGCAGTACTTC; CDR3aa: CASSQSTQGSYEQYF; abundance: NA; j_gene: TRBJ2-7; v_gene: TRBV23-1; d_gene: NA
CDR3nt: TGTGCCAGCAGTTATAGGGGGAAACAGTTCTTC; CDR3aa: CASSYRGKQFF; abundance: NA; j_gene: TRBJ2-1; v_gene: TRBV6-5; d_gene: NA
CDR3nt: TGCGCCAGCAGCGGGGCTAGCGGGACTTCAGATACGCAGTATTTT; CDR3aa: CASSGASGTSDTQYF; abundance: NA; j_gene: TRBJ2-3; v_gene: TRBV5-1; d_gene: TRBD2
CDR3nt: TGTGCCAGCAGCTTTTTTAGTGAGCAGTTCTTC; CDR3aa: CASSFFSEQFF; abundance: NA; j_gene: TRBJ2-1; v_gene: TRBV11-2; d_gene: NA
CDR3nt: TGTGCCAGCAGTTTCGGGATTTATGAGCAGTTCTTC; CDR3aa: CASSFGIYEQFF; abundance: NA; j_gene: TRBJ2-1; v_gene: TRBV28; d_gene: NA
CDR3nt: TGTGCCAGCAGCGACTTAGATCGGAATTCACCCCTCCACTTT; CDR3aa: CASSDLDRNSPLHF; abundance: NA; j_gene: TRBJ1-6; v_gene: TRBV6-1; d_gene: NA